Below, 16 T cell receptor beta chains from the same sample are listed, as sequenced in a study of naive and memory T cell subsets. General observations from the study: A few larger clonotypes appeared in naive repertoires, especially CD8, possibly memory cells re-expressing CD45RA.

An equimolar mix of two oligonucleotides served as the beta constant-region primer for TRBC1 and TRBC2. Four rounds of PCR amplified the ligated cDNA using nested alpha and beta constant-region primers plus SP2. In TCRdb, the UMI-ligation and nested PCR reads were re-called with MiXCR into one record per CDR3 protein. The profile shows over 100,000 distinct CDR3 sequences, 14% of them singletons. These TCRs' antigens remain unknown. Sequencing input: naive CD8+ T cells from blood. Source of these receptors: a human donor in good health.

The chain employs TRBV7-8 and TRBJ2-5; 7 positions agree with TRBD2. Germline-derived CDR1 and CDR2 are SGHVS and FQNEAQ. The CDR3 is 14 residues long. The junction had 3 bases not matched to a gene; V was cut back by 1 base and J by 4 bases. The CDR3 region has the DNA TGTGCCAGCAGCTTAGGGGCGGGAGCAGAGACCCAGTACTTC. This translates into CASSLGAGAETQYF. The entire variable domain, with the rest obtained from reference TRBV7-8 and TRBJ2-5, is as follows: GAGVSQSPRYKVAKRGQDVALRCDPISGHVSLFWYQQALGQGPEFLTYFQNEAQLDKSGLPSDRFFAERPEGSVSTLKIQRTQQEDSAVYLCASSLGAGAETQYFGPGTRLLVL.

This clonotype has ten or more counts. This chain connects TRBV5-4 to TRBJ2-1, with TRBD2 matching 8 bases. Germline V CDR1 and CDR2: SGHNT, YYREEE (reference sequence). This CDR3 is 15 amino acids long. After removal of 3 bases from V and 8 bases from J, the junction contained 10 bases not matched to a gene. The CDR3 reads CASSWKREISYEQFF. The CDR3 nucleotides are TGTGCCAGCAGCTGGAAGCGGGAGATAAGCTATGAGCAGTTCTTC.

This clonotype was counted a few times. The CDR3 reads CSARDQNRLVYEQYF. In nucleotides, the CDR3 is TGCAGTGCTAGAGACCAAAACAGGCTGGTCTACGAGCAGTACTTC. This chain connects TRBV20-1 to TRBJ2-7; tentatively, D is TRBD1 (5 bases). This CDR3 spans 15 amino acids. V was shortened by 0 bases and J by 3 bases, with 15 bases between the two germline ends. Germline assignment: CDR1 DFQATT and CDR2 SNEGSKA (reference sequence).

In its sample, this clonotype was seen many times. CDR3: CSARRYREYNEQFF. The DNA of the CDR3 is TGCAGTGCTAGACGGTACAGGGAGTACAATGAGCAGTTCTTC. This chain links TRBV20-1 with TRBJ2-1; a weak D match, TRBD1 (6 bases). Germline lookup yields CDR1 DFQATT and CDR2 SNEGSKA (reference sequence). With 2 bases removed from V and 4 bases from J, the gap between germline ends came to 12 bases. The CDR3 sequence is 14 residues long.

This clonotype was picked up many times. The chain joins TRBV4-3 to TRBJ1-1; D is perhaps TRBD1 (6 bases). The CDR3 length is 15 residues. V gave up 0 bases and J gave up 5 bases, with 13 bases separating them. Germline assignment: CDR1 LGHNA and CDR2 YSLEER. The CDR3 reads CASSQDEGDATEAFF. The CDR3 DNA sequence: TGCGCCAGCAGCCAAGATGAGGGGGATGCTACTGAAGCTTTCTTT.

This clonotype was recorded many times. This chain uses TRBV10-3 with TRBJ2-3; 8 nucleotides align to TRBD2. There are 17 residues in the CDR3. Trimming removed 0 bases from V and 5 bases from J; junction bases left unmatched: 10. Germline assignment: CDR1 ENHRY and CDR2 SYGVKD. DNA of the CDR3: TGTGCCATCAGTGAGTCAGGGAGCGGGAGCTGGGAAGATACGCAGTATTTT. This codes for CAISESGSGSWEDTQYF.

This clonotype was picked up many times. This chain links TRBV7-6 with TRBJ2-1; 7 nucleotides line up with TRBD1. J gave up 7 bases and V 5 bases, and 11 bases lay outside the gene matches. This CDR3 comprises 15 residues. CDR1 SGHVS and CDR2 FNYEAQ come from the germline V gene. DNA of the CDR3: TGTGCCAGCAGCCAGAGGGACAGCCCAAAGAATGAGCAGTTCTTC. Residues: CASSQRDSPKNEQFF.

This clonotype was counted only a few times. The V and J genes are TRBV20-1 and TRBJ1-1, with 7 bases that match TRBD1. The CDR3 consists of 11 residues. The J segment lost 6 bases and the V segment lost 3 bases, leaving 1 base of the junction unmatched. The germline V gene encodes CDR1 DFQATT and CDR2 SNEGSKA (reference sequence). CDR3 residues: CSASTGAEAFF. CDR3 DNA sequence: TGCAGTGCTAGCACAGGGGCTGAAGCTTTCTTT.

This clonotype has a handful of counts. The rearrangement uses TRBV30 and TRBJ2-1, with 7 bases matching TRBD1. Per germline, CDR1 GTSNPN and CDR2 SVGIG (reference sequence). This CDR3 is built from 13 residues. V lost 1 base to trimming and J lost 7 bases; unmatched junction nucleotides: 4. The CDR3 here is CAWSEGAKNEQFF. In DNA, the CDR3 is TGTGCCTGGAGTGAGGGGGCGAAGAATGAGCAGTTCTTC.

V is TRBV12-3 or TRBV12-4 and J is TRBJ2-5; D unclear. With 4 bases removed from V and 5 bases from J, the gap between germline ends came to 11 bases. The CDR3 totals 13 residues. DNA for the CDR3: TGTGCCAGCAGTTCCGAATGGGCTGAGACCCAGTACTTC. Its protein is CASSSEWAETQYF.

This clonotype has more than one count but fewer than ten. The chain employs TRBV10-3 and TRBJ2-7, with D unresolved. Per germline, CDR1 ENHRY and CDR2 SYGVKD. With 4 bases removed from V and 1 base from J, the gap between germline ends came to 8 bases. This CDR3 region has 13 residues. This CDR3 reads CAISGSLSYEQYF. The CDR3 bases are TGTGCCATCAGTGGAAGCCTATCCTACGAGCAGTACTTC.

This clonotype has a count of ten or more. CDR3 in amino acids: CASSLGGQKPEAFF. CDR3 nucleotides: TGTGCCAGCAGCTTGGGGGGCCAGAAACCTGAAGCTTTCTTT. The V gene is TRBV5-6, the J gene TRBJ1-1; perhaps TRBD1 as D (5 bases). This CDR3 has 14 residues. Germline CDR1 reads SGHDT; CDR2 reads YYEEEE. Trimming removed 0 bases from V and 6 bases from J, with 12 bases in between. Full variable domain (outside the CDR3, taken from reference TRBV5-6 and TRBJ1-1): DAGVTQSPTHLIKTRGQQVTLRCSPKSGHDTVSWYQQALGQGPQFIFQYYEEEERQRGNFPDRFSGHQFPNYSSELNVNALLLGDSALYLCASSLGGQKPEAFFGQGTRLTVV.

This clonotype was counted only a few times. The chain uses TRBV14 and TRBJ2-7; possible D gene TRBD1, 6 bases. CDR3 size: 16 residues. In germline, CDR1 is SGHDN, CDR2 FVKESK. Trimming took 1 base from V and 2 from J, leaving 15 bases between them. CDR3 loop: CASSQGGTRYTYEQYF. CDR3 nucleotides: TGTGCCAGCAGCCAAGGAGGGACACGATACACCTACGAGCAGTACTTC.

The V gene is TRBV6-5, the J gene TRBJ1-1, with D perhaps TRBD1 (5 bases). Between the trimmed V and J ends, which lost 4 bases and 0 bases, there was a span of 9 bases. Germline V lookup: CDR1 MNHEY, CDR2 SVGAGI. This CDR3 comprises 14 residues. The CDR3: CASSFARVNTEAFF. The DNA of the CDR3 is TGTGCCAGCAGTTTCGCCAGGGTGAACACTGAAGCTTTCTTT.

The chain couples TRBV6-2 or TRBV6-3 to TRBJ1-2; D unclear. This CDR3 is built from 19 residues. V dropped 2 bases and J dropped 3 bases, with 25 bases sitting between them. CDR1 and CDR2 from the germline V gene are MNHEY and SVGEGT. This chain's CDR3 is CASSYDPEQVSRDDYGYTF. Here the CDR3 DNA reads TGTGCCAGCAGTTACGACCCAGAGCAGGTATCACGGGATGACTATGGCTACACCTTC.

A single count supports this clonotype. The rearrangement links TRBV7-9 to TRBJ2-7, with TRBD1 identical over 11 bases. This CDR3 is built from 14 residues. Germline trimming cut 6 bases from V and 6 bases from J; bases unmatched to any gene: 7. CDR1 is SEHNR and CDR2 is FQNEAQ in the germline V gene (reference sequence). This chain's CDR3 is CASSPGTGGIEQYF. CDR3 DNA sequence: TGTGCCAGCAGTCCCGGGACAGGGGGAATCGAGCAGTACTTC. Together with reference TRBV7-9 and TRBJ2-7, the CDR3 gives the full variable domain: DTGVSQNPRHKITKRGQNVTFRCDPISEHNRLYWYRQTLGQGPEFLTYFQNEAQLEKSRLLSDRFSAERPKGSFSTLEIQRTEQGDSAMYLCASSPGTGGIEQYFGPGTRLTVT.